Each of the 31 T cell receptor beta chains below was sequenced from the same sample in a study of blood T cell repertoires in COVID-19. The repertoire was sequenced with immunoSEQ multiplex PCR; TCRdb's copy has only in-frame clones and lacks some. Of roughly 57,000 clones listed, 80% are singletons. Sequencing was carried out using peripheral blood. These receptors were obtained from a man under 40 with COVID-19, enrolled during active disease.

The chain couples TRBV27 to TRBJ2-2; the match to TRBD2 covers 9 bases. The CDR3 extends over 16 amino acids. Germline lookup yields CDR1 MNHEY and CDR2 SMNVEV (reference sequence). V shed 6 bases and J 6 bases; nucleotides not matched to a gene: 11. CDR3 coding DNA: TGTGCCAGCAGCTTAAGAGGGCGCGGGGGGGCCGGGGAGCTGTTTTTT. Its translation is CASSLRGRGGAGELFF.

J is TRBJ1-4 and V is TRBV27; D unclear. V lost 6 bases to trimming and J lost 0 bases, with 14 bases between them. The CDR3 is 16 residues long. Germline CDR1 is MNHEY and CDR2 is SMNVEV (reference sequence). CDR3 sequence (DNA): TGTGCCAGCAGGACTAGGCGGCTTGCAACTAATGAAAAACTGTTTTTT. Its translation is CASRTRRLATNEKLFF.

This clone occurred once. The chain employs TRBV3-1 (or the pseudogene TRBV3-2) and TRBJ2-2, with TRBD1 matching 11 bases. Per germline, CDR1 LGHDT and CDR2 YNNKEL (reference sequence). V lost 2 bases to trimming and J lost 1 base; unmatched junction nucleotides: 15. This CDR3 region has 21 residues. The CDR3 reads CASSQPGQGEPLTVNTGELFF. In DNA, the CDR3 is TGTGCCAGCAGCCAACCGGGACAGGGGGAACCTTTGACCGTGAACACCGGGGAGCTGTTTTTT.

The rearrangement uses TRBV28 and TRBJ1-1, with D unclear. The CDR3 runs to 11 residues. The germline CDR1 and CDR2 sequences are MDHEN and SYDVKM. Trimming left V 6 bases short and J 3 bases short, with 5 bases between. The CDR3 nucleotides read TGTGCCAGCAGACGGTACACTGAAGCTTTCTTT. It codes for CASRRYTEAFF. Together with reference TRBV28 and TRBJ1-1, the CDR3 gives the full variable domain: DVKVTQSSRYLVKRTGEKVFLECVQDMDHENMFWYRQDPGLGLRLIYFSYDVKMKEKGDIPEGYSVSREKKERFSLILESASTNQTSMYLCASRRYTEAFFGQGTRLTVV.

The V and J genes are TRBV9 and TRBJ1-1; D gene ambiguous. Deletions cut 4 bases from V and 3 bases from J, with 10 bases between. This CDR3 comprises 13 residues. Germline V gene data show CDR1 as SGDLS and CDR2 as YYNGEE. DNA for the CDR3: TGTGCCAGCAGCCCGAGGGCGGACACTGAAGCTTTCTTT. This codes for CASSPRADTEAFF.

This clone was observed once. Here the CDR3 DNA reads TGTGCCAGCAGTTCTCCAACAGGCCTCCCGGGAGGGACCCAGTACTTC. It is translated as CASSSPTGLPGGTQYF. The chain employs TRBV28 and TRBJ2-5; TRBD2 matches 7 bases. Trimming cost V 4 bases and J 7 bases; bases outside gene matches: 15. The CDR3 spans 16 residues. Germline CDR1 and CDR2: MDHEN and SYDVKM.

The chain joins TRBV7-8 to TRBJ1-6; weak D call: TRBD1 (6 bases). The length of the CDR3 is 19 residues. The V gene lost 0 bases and the J gene lost 0 bases, with 15 bases spanning the gap. CDR1 and CDR2 (germline): SGHVS, FQNEAQ. The chain's CDR3 is CASSLARDILSSYNSPLHF. The CDR3 nucleotides read TGTGCCAGCAGCTTAGCCCGGGACATCTTGAGCTCCTATAATTCACCCCTCCACTTT.

This clone appeared a few times. The chain recombines TRBV3-1 (or the pseudogene TRBV3-2) with TRBJ1-2; weak D call: TRBD1 (5 bases). Trimming took off 1 base at V and 8 bases at J, with 14 bases between the two ends. Germline V gives CDR1 LGHDT, CDR2 YNNKEL (reference sequence). The length of the CDR3 is 14 residues. CDR3 coding DNA: TGTGCCAGCAGCCAAGGAGTGTTGGGGCCGGGCTACACCTTC. Its protein is CASSQGVLGPGYTF.

The gene calls are TRBV27 and TRBJ2-1; TRBD2 matches at 11 bases. V trimming: 1 base; J trimming: 7 bases; junction bases outside the gene matches: 3. This CDR3 spans 15 amino acids. Germline lookup yields CDR1 MNHEY and CDR2 SMNVEV (reference sequence). Here the CDR3 reads CASSLYGLAGNEQFF. In nucleotides, the CDR3 is TGTGCCAGCAGTTTATACGGACTAGCGGGTAATGAGCAGTTCTTC.

The chain couples TRBV18 to TRBJ1-2, with 8 bases aligning to TRBD1. V trimming: 3 bases; J trimming: 4 bases; junction bases outside the gene matches: 13. CDR3 length: 17 amino acids. Germline values: CDR1 KGHSH, CDR2 LQKENI. CDR3 in amino acids: CASSPQTGERLGYGYTF. CDR3 in DNA: TGTGCCAGCTCACCGCAGACAGGGGAGCGCTTAGGCTATGGCTACACCTTC.

The V call is TRBV28, the J call TRBJ1-3; D might be TRBD1 (6 bases). CDR1 is MDHEN and CDR2 is SYDVKM in the germline V gene. The CDR3 is made up of 16 amino acids. The V end was cut by 6 bases, the J end by 9 bases, with 24 bases between. The CDR3 region is CASSPRGHVPEGTIYF. The CDR3 nucleotides are TGTGCCAGCAGCCCTCGGGGACATGTTCCGGAAGGCACCATATATTTT.

V and J are TRBV4-3 and TRBJ1-3; 7 bases fit TRBD1. This CDR3 contains 15 residues. J was trimmed by 4 bases and V by 4 bases; bases with no gene match: 7. Germline V gene lookup returns CDR1 LGHNA and CDR2 YSLEER. The chain's CDR3 is CASSPRTGVGNTIYF. The CDR3 coding sequence is TGCGCCAGCAGCCCACGCACAGGGGTCGGAAACACCATATATTTT.

The rearrangement joins TRBV6-2 or TRBV6-3 to TRBJ2-2, with TRBD1 as a possible D gene (6 bases). The V gene's germline CDR1 is MNHEY and CDR2 SVGEGT. V was trimmed by 6 bases and J by 1 base, leaving 21 bases between them. The CDR3 length is 18 residues. This chain's CDR3 is CASRYTGSGAQNTGELFF. The CDR3 nucleotides read TGTGCCAGCAGGTACACAGGGAGCGGAGCTCAGAACACCGGGGAGCTGTTTTTT.

This clone was recorded a few times. The V gene is TRBV25-1, the J gene TRBJ1-1; 10 nucleotides match TRBD1. This CDR3 is 14 amino acids long. Germline-derived CDR1 and CDR2 are MGHDK and SYGVNS. V lost 4 bases and J lost 4; bases outside the gene matches: 3. CDR3 in amino acids: CASSGTGGSTEAFF. CDR3 DNA sequence: TGTGCCAGCAGTGGGACAGGGGGGAGCACTGAAGCTTTCTTT.

This clone was counted a single time. The chain is built from TRBV2 and TRBJ1-1; 8 positions match TRBD1. With 4 bases clipped from V and 1 base from J, the junction kept 5 bases outside the gene matches. The germline gives CDR1 SNHLY, CDR2 FYNNEI. The length of the CDR3 is 15 residues. CDR3 sequence: CASSALGTGNTEAFF. The CDR3 DNA sequence: TGTGCCAGCAGTGCTTTGGGGACAGGGAACACTGAAGCTTTCTTT.

The V call is TRBV15, the J call TRBJ2-1; 8 bases line up with TRBD1. The V gene end was trimmed by 0 bases and the J gene end by 3 bases; junction bases not matched to a gene: 7. The CDR3 contains 17 residues. Germline-derived CDR1 and CDR2 are LNHNV and YYDKDF (reference sequence). The CDR3 DNA reads TGTGCCACCAGCAGAGATGGGGGACAGGCCTACTACAATGAGCAGTTCTTC. Protein sequence: CATSRDGGQAYYNEQFF.

The rearrangement links TRBV10-3 to TRBJ2-3, with 7 positions matching TRBD1. This CDR3 has 15 residues. V trimming: 1 base; J trimming: 1 base; junction bases outside the gene matches: 2. The germline V gene encodes CDR1 ENHRY and CDR2 SYGVKD. The CDR3 nucleotides read TGTGCCATCAGTGAGTATGGACAGGGCACAGATACGCAGTATTTT. Translation: CAISEYGQGTDTQYF.

The chain joins TRBV29-1 to TRBJ1-2, with D possibly being TRBD1 (6 bases). The CDR3 length is 15 residues. V lost 6 bases, J lost 2 bases, and 19 bases lay in between. The V gene's germline CDR1 is SQVTM and CDR2 ANQGSEA. For the CDR3, the DNA is TGCAGCGTCTCCCCTCTGGGTACAGGGAACTATGGCTACACCTTC. Protein sequence: CSVSPLGTGNYGYTF.

The V gene is TRBV3-1 (or the pseudogene TRBV3-2), the J gene TRBJ2-1, with 9 bases identical to TRBD2. The CDR3 covers 15 residues. In germline, CDR1 is LGHDT, CDR2 YNNKEL (reference sequence). J gave up 6 bases and V 1 base, and 4 bases lay outside the gene matches. The CDR3 is CASSQGRLAVNEQFF. For the CDR3, the DNA is TGTGCCAGCAGCCAAGGGAGACTAGCGGTCAATGAGCAGTTCTTC.

This chain links TRBV5-4 with TRBJ2-7; D unclear. Deletions cut 2 bases from V and 7 bases from J, with 13 bases between. The CDR3 length is 13 residues. The germline CDR1 and CDR2 sequences are SGHNT and YYREEE (reference sequence). In DNA, the CDR3 is TGTGCCAGCAGCTTTGACGATCTCGGGGAGCAGTACTTC. The encoded protein is CASSFDDLGEQYF.

The chain recombines TRBV19 with TRBJ2-2; 7 bases line up with TRBD1. Germline CDR1 and CDR2: LNHDA and SQIVND (reference sequence). V lost 9 bases and J lost 5; bases outside the gene matches: 9. The CDR3 is made up of 14 amino acids. The CDR3 region is CASSPGTATGELFF. CDR3 nucleotides: TGTGCCAGCTCACCCGGGACAGCGACCGGGGAGCTGTTTTTT.

The J gene is TRBJ1-2, the V gene TRBV6-5, with 8 bases identical to TRBD1. The V segment lost 0 bases and the J segment 8 bases; nucleotides outside the gene matches: 2. Looked up from germline, CDR1 is MNHEY and CDR2 is SVGAGI. This CDR3 is 13 amino acids long. The CDR3: CASSYSRGQGYTF. The DNA of the CDR3 is TGTGCCAGCAGTTACTCCAGGGGGCAGGGCTACACCTTC.

J is TRBJ2-5 and V is TRBV11-2; 13 bases align to TRBD2. Germline trimming cut 5 bases from V and 5 bases from J; bases unmatched to any gene: 5. The CDR3 length is 15 residues. The germline V gene encodes CDR1 SGHAT and CDR2 FQNNGV. The CDR3 loop reads CASSRTSGSGETQYF. CDR3 sequence (DNA): TGTGCCAGCAGCCGGACTAGCGGGAGTGGGGAGACCCAGTACTTC.

This clone was seen more than once but under ten times. The rearrangement links TRBV6-5 to TRBJ2-1; TRBD2 aligns across 9 bases. The CDR3 spans 16 residues. From germline, CDR1 is MNHEY and CDR2 SVGAGI. V gave up 4 bases and J gave up 4 bases; unmatched junction bases: 8. The DNA for the CDR3 is TGTGCCAGCAGTTTATCCGGGACTAGCTATTACAATGAGCAGTTCTTC. This gives the protein CASSLSGTSYYNEQFF.

The CDR3 spells CASSQVLSSGLEAFF. The DNA of the CDR3 is TGCGCCAGCAGCCAAGTTTTAAGCTCAGGTTTGGAAGCTTTCTTT. The rearrangement uses TRBV4-1 and TRBJ1-1; D gene ambiguous. The CDR3 consists of 15 residues. V was pared by 1 base and J by 8 bases, with 17 bases between. Germline V lookup: CDR1 MGHRA, CDR2 YSYEKL.

This clone was seen a handful of times. This chain links TRBV21-1 with TRBJ1-1. TRBV21-1 counts as a pseudogene. The CDR3 consists of 14 residues. The DNA of the CDR3 is TGTGCCAGCATCGGGCGGGGAAAGAACACTGAAGCTTTCTTT. Translating it yields CASIGRGKNTEAFF.

The DNA of the CDR3 is TGTGCCAGCCTGGACAGGGGGTCTGGCAATGAGCAGTTCTTC. Its translation is CASLDRGSGNEQFF. The J gene is TRBJ2-1, the V gene TRBV13; 10 bases are shared with TRBD1. CDR1 is PRHDT and CDR2 is FYEKMQ in the germline V gene (reference sequence). This CDR3 has 14 amino acids. After removal of 8 bases from V and 6 bases from J, the junction contained 7 bases not matched to a gene.

This chain links TRBV10-1 with TRBJ2-5, with 12 positions matching TRBD2. The CDR3 is made up of 23 amino acids. Trimming took 5 bases from V and 1 from J; bases not matched to a gene: 26. The germline CDR1 and CDR2 sequences are WNHNN and SYGVQD (reference sequence). The CDR3 sequence: CASSLDLGQDHGTSGLSQETQYF. CDR3 nucleotides: TGCGCCAGCAGTTTAGATTTAGGACAGGATCACGGGACTAGCGGGCTTTCCCAAGAGACCCAGTACTTC.

This chain uses TRBV6-5 with TRBJ1-1, with D possibly TRBD1 on 6 matching bases. Germline CDR1 is MNHEY and CDR2 is SVGAGI. V gave up 6 bases and J gave up 3 bases, with 14 bases separating them. The CDR3 contains 14 residues. The CDR3 is CASSFWGRDTEAFF. In nucleotides, the CDR3 is TGTGCCAGCAGCTTCTGGGGGCGCGACACTGAAGCTTTCTTT.

V usage is TRBV10-3 and J usage is TRBJ2-3; 9 bases align to TRBD2. CDR3 length: 15 residues. The V gene's germline CDR1 is ENHRY and CDR2 SYGVKD. V lost 5 bases and J lost 2; bases outside the gene matches: 5. The CDR3 DNA reads as TGTGCCATCAGTACCGGGACTAGCATCACAGATACGCAGTATTTT. Residues: CAISTGTSITDTQYF.

The J gene is TRBJ1-1, the V gene TRBV20-1; tentative D call: TRBD1 (5 bases). The CDR3 loop spans 13 amino acids. The germline V gene has CDR1 DFQATT and CDR2 SNEGSKA (reference sequence). V lost 3 bases to trimming and J lost 4 bases, with 12 bases between them. In nucleotides, the CDR3 is TGCAGTGCTAGTTTACTGGGGGGCACTGAAGCTTTCTTT. Its translation is CSASLLGGTEAFF.